These 32 T cell receptor beta chains originate from one sample sequenced in a study of T cells in Graves' hyperthyroidism and ophthalmopathy (dated by TCRdb to about 2019). The library was prepared using multiplex PCR. The sequencer listed for this sample is Illumina HiSeq 2000. The TCR beta CDR3 regions were amplified from RNA transcripts. The TCR CDR3 was subjected to a first round of RT-PCR using the HTBI primer set and the Qiagen OneStep RT-PCR kit. The raw public data were reprocessed by TCRdb itself: fastp quality trimming at Q25, MiXCR clonotype calling, in-frame beta chains only. Records with the same CDR3 protein are collapsed into one entry carrying the most frequent genes and DNA. A total of hundreds of thousands of distinct CDR3 sequences appear in this sample, about 15% of them only once. Of the sample, 14% falls within the top ten clones. Sequencing was done on a sample of blood. Receptors were obtained from a woman aged 40 to 50 with Graves' hyperthyroidism.

This clonotype was observed at least ten times. The rearrangement links TRBV3-1 to TRBJ1-2; D unclear. The CDR3 loop spans 12 amino acids. The V and J ends lost 1 base and 8 bases respectively, with 8 bases between them. The germline V gene has CDR1 LGHDT and CDR2 YNNKEL (reference sequence). CDR3 sequence: CASSQGTGGYTF. The CDR3 coding sequence is TGTGCCAGCAGCCAAGGAACTGGGGGCTACACCTTC.

The CDR3 is CASSLSLWERFNEQFF. CDR3 bases: TGTGCCAGCAGCTTATCGTTGTGGGAGCGATTCAATGAGCAGTTCTTC. This chain uses TRBV7-2 with TRBJ2-1; maybe TRBD2 (5 bases). Germline V gives CDR1 SGHTA, CDR2 FQGNSA. Trimming stripped 2 bases from V and 6 bases from J, with 17 bases between. This CDR3 has 16 amino acids. Supplemented by reference TRBV7-2 and TRBJ2-1, the full variable domain reads GAGVSQSPSNKVTEKGKDVELRCDPISGHTALYWYRQSLGQGLEFLIYFQGNSAPDKSGLPSDRFSAERTGGSVSTLTIQRTQQEDSAVYLCASSLSLWERFNEQFFGPGTRLTVL.

This clonotype was seen a handful of times. This clone may be a read error of a much larger clone one base away. The CDR3 nucleotides are TGTGCCGGCAGCCAAGTTGGGGGCTCCTACGAGCAGTACTTC. Translation: CAGSQVGGSYEQYF. The genes are TRBV3-1 and TRBJ2-7; TRBD1 or TRBD2 may be the D gene (5 bases each). The CDR3 length is 14 residues. Germline values: CDR1 LGHDT, CDR2 YNNKEL (reference sequence).

This clonotype occurred a few times. The chain carries TRBV14 and TRBJ2-1, with a possible D match to TRBD1 (5 bases). V was clipped by 3 bases and J by 8 bases, with 8 bases between them. The CDR3 length is 12 residues. Germline assignment: CDR1 SGHDN and CDR2 FVKESK. CDR3 in amino acids: CASSQIRDEQFF. The CDR3 DNA reads TGTGCCAGCAGCCAGATCAGGGATGAGCAGTTCTTC.

The V gene is TRBV29-1, the J gene TRBJ2-1; D might be TRBD2 (5 bases). CDR1 and CDR2 (germline): SQVTM, ANQGSEA. This CDR3 is 13 amino acids long. Trimming stripped 7 bases from V and 9 bases from J, with 19 bases between. The DNA of the CDR3 is TGCAGCGCCCCACTAGTGGACGTCGGTGAGCAGTTCTTC. Its translation: CSAPLVDVGEQFF.

The table lists this clonotype with many counts. CDR3 in DNA: TGCAGTGCTGGCGCCCCAGCGGGAGGTTCCTACGAGCAGTACTTC. Residues: CSAGAPAGGSYEQYF. The V call is TRBV20-1, the J call TRBJ2-7; 9 bases map to TRBD2. Germline loops: CDR1 DFQATT, CDR2 SNEGSKA (reference sequence). This CDR3 has 15 amino acids. The J segment lost 1 base and the V segment lost 5 bases, leaving 9 bases of the junction unmatched.

The chain combines TRBV5-6 with TRBJ2-7; D is perhaps TRBD2 (6 bases). The V end was cut by 8 bases, the J end by 6 bases, with 18 bases between. The CDR3 is 13 amino acids. CDR1 and CDR2 from the germline V gene are SGHDT and YYEEEE. CDR3 in amino acids: CASSQARGAEQYF. CDR3 bases: TGTGCCAGTAGCCAAGCGCGGGGCGCCGAGCAGTACTTC.

Many counts were recorded for this clonotype. The genes are TRBV29-1 and TRBJ2-1, with D possibly TRBD1 on 6 matching bases. The CDR3 runs to 12 residues. CDR1 is SQVTM and CDR2 is ANQGSEA in the germline V gene. V was cut by 4 bases and J by 7 bases, with 11 bases left in between. In nucleotides, the CDR3 is TGCAGCGTTGGGCAGGGGAGTAATGAGCAGTTCTTC. This gives the protein CSVGQGSNEQFF.

This clonotype occurred many times. The chain carries TRBV20-1 and TRBJ2-7; the match to TRBD2 covers 8 bases. Germline V gives CDR1 DFQATT, CDR2 SNEGSKA (reference sequence). Trimming cost V 5 bases and J 0 bases; bases outside gene matches: 12. The CDR3 sequence is 16 residues long. CDR3 DNA: TGCAGTGCTTGGGGCGGAGCGGGAGTGAGCTCCTACGAGCAGTACTTC. This encodes CSAWGGAGVSSYEQYF.

This clonotype was found many times. The chain uses TRBV5-6 and TRBJ2-1, with D possibly TRBD1 on 6 matching bases. Germline CDR1 reads SGHDT; CDR2 reads YYEEEE. The CDR3 consists of 14 residues. V dropped 4 bases and J dropped 4 bases, with 12 bases sitting between them. In DNA form, the CDR3 reads TGTGCCAGCAGCCCCCTGCAGGGGTACAATGAGCAGTTCTTC. The encoded protein is CASSPLQGYNEQFF.

This clonotype has more than one count but fewer than ten. The junction does not match germline at one end; this may be a read error. The J gene is TRBJ2-2, the V gene TRBV10-1; tentatively, D is TRBD2 (6 bases). There are 15 residues in the CDR3. CDR1 is WNHNN and CDR2 is SYGVQD in the germline V gene (reference sequence). The CDR3 DNA is TGCGCCAGCAGTGCACTAGCTGCGAACACCCGGGAGCTGTTTTTT. This codes for CASSALAANTRELFF.

The rearrangement links TRBV12-3 or TRBV12-4 to TRBJ2-1; 11 bases are shared with TRBD2. The CDR3 has 17 residues. Germline trimming cut 6 bases from V and 3 bases from J; bases unmatched to any gene: 10. The CDR3 DNA follows: TGTGCCAGCAGCAGACCCGGGACTAGCGGTATCTACAATGAGCAGTTCTTC. The encoded protein is CASSRPGTSGIYNEQFF.

This chain links TRBV3-1 with TRBJ2-7; D unclear. V was shortened by 8 bases and J by 0 bases, with 11 bases between the two germline ends. This CDR3 spans 13 amino acids. Germline assignment: CDR1 LGHDT and CDR2 YNNKEL (reference sequence). CDR3 residues: CASGSSPSYEQYF. Here the CDR3 DNA reads TGTGCCAGCGGTTCATCTCCCTCCTACGAGCAGTACTTC.

Many counts were recorded for this clonotype. This sequence joins TRBV6-1 and TRBJ2-1; D is possibly TRBD2 (6 bases). Germline assignment: CDR1 MNHNS and CDR2 SASEGT. CDR3 length equals 14 residues. Trimming removed 6 bases at V and 6 bases at J, with 15 bases between. Written as DNA, the CDR3 is TGTGCCAGCAGCGCCGGGACTGCATCCAATGAGCAGTTCTTC. The encoded protein is CASSAGTASNEQFF.

This clonotype was counted only a few times. The chain combines TRBV29-1 with TRBJ2-4, with D hard to call. The CDR3 extends over 13 amino acids. Deletions cut 0 bases from V and 7 bases from J, with 10 bases between. Germline V lookup: CDR1 SQVTM, CDR2 ANQGSEA. The CDR3 nucleotides are TGCAGCGTTGAAGATTCCGGGCGCAACATTCAGTACTTC. This translates into CSVEDSGRNIQYF.

The rearrangement uses TRBV6-2 or TRBV6-3 and TRBJ1-2, with a tentative D call TRBD1 (5 bases). Germline lookup yields CDR1 MNHEY and CDR2 SVGEGT. The V end lost 0 bases, the J end lost 7 bases, and 9 bases lay between the germline ends. CDR3 size: 13 residues. The DNA for the CDR3 is TGTGCCAGCAGTTACTCAGGGGCGCGTGGCTACACCTTC. It translates to CASSYSGARGYTF.

This clonotype was recorded many times. The rearrangement uses TRBV10-3 and TRBJ2-5; D not certain. V was clipped by 2 bases and J by 2 bases, with 6 bases between them. Per the germline V gene, CDR1 is ENHRY and CDR2 is SYGVKD. The CDR3 totals 13 residues. In DNA, the CDR3 is TGTGCCATCAGTGAGGGTGCGCAAGAGACCCAGTACTTC. Protein product: CAISEGAQETQYF.

Ten or more counts support this clonotype. This sequence joins TRBV4-1 and TRBJ2-2; D not certain. V dropped 4 bases and J dropped 7 bases, with 4 bases sitting between them. Germline V lookup: CDR1 MGHRA, CDR2 YSYEKL. The CDR3 has 11 amino acids. CDR3 nucleotides: TGCGCCAGCAGCCGGGACGGGGAGCTGTTTTTT. Translation: CASSRDGELFF.

The chain uses TRBV29-1 and TRBJ2-2; D may correspond to TRBD1 or TRBD2 (5 bases each). CDR1 is SQVTM and CDR2 is ANQGSEA in the germline V gene. V lost 6 bases to trimming and J lost 2 bases, with 13 bases between them. This CDR3 is 14 amino acids long. The CDR3 DNA sequence: TGCAGCGTGAACCCCGGGGCAAACACCGGGGAGCTGTTTTTT. Amino acid sequence: CSVNPGANTGELFF.

This clonotype appeared many times. The rearrangement links TRBV28 to TRBJ2-3; 14 nucleotides align to TRBD2. V lost 4 bases and J lost 3; bases outside the gene matches: 9. Germline assignment: CDR1 MDHEN and CDR2 SYDVKM. The CDR3 loop spans 18 amino acids. The CDR3 spells CASSSPIRLAGGTDTQYF. The CDR3 DNA reads as TGTGCCAGCAGTTCACCCATTAGACTAGCGGGAGGGACAGATACGCAGTATTTT.

This chain links TRBV2 with TRBJ2-2; D is unresolved. This CDR3 spans 12 amino acids. Germline-derived CDR1 and CDR2 are SNHLY and FYNNEI. The ends were cut back, 2 bases at V and 7 bases at J, with 5 bases in the middle. CDR3 in DNA: TGTGCCAGCAGTGAAAGGATCGGGGAGCTGTTTTTT. This translates into CASSERIGELFF.

This clonotype has a count of ten or more. This chain connects TRBV6-1 to TRBJ2-7; no reliable D call. This CDR3 comprises 15 residues. The ends were cut back, 3 bases at V and 0 bases at J, with 12 bases in the middle. CDR1 MNHNS and CDR2 SASEGT come from the germline V gene. CDR3 sequence: CASSELTSSSYEQYF. In DNA, the CDR3 is TGTGCCAGCAGTGAGTTGACTTCTAGCTCCTACGAGCAGTACTTC.

This clonotype came up many times. This chain joins TRBV5-1 and TRBJ2-5; no definite D call. The CDR3 has 14 amino acids. Germline V gene data show CDR1 as SGHRS and CDR2 as YFSETQ. Trimming stripped 4 bases from V and 4 bases from J, with 14 bases between. The CDR3 here is CASSLSSSRETQYF. The CDR3 nucleotides read TGCGCCAGCAGCCTGAGTTCGTCGCGAGAGACCCAGTACTTC. Filled out from reference TRBV5-1 and TRBJ2-5, the complete variable domain reads KAGVTQTPRYLIKTRGQQVTLSCSPISGHRSVSWYQQTPGQGLQFLFEYFSETQRNKGNFPGRFSGRQFSNSRSEMNVSTLELGDSALYLCASSLSSSRETQYFGPGTRLLVL.

Ten or more counts support this clonotype. The DNA of the CDR3 is TGTGCCAGCAGGGACAGGAAAGATAATTCACCCCTCCACTTT. Amino acid sequence: CASRDRKDNSPLHF. The chain links TRBV3-1 to TRBJ1-6, with 7 nucleotides matching TRBD1. CDR1 and CDR2 (germline): LGHDT, YNNKEL (reference sequence). V was pared by 6 bases and J by 5 bases, with 4 bases of the junction left unmatched. The CDR3 consists of 14 residues. Combining the CDR3 with reference TRBV3-1 and TRBJ1-6 gives the whole variable domain DTAVSQTPKYLVTQMGNDKSIKCEQNLGHDTMYWYKQDSKKFLKIMFSYNNKELIINETVPNRFSPKSPDKAHLNLHINSLELGDSAVYFCASRDRKDNSPLHFGNGTRLTVT.

This clonotype was observed a handful of times. Sequence at one end of the junction differs from germline and may be a read error. This chain uses TRBV20-1 with TRBJ2-7; the D gene could be TRBD1 or TRBD2 (5 bases each). Germline-derived CDR1 and CDR2 are DFQATT and SNEGSKA (reference sequence). The CDR3 length is 14 residues. The DNA for the CDR3 is TGCAGTGCTCGCCCGGGACGGAACTCCTACGAGCGGTACTTC. Protein sequence: CSARPGRNSYERYF.

This clonotype was seen a few times. J is TRBJ1-2 and V is TRBV28, with 9 nucleotides matching TRBD1. Germline V gene lookup returns CDR1 MDHEN and CDR2 SYDVKM. V lost 7 bases to trimming and J lost 6 bases; unmatched junction nucleotides: 9. The CDR3 contains 14 residues. The CDR3 sequence: CASTSDRGSDGYTF. The CDR3, as DNA: TGTGCCAGCACCTCGGACAGGGGATCTGATGGCTACACCTTC.

This clonotype was recorded a few times. This chain joins TRBV30 and TRBJ2-6; 8 nucleotides line up with TRBD1. From germline, CDR1 is GTSNPN and CDR2 SVGIG (reference sequence). The CDR3 covers 18 residues. V dropped 8 bases and J dropped 2; count of bases not matched to a gene: 17. The CDR3 sequence: CAGVTPGGAFTGANVLTF. The CDR3 bases are TGTGCCGGGGTCACTCCAGGGGGCGCTTTCACTGGGGCCAACGTCCTGACTTTC. The full variable domain, rest sourced from reference TRBV30 and TRBJ2-6, is SQTIHQWPATLVQPVGSPLSLECTVEGTSNPNLYWYRQAAGRGLQLLFYSVGIGQISSEVPQNLSASRPQDRQFILSSKKLLLSDSGFYLCAGVTPGGAFTGANVLTFGAGSRLTVL.

This clonotype was detected a few times. The chain has TRBV2 and TRBJ1-5; 9 nucleotides align to TRBD1. Germline V gene sequence: CDR1 SNHLY, CDR2 FYNNEI. The V and J ends lost 4 bases and 5 bases, in that order; junction bases with no gene match: 18. The CDR3 has 19 residues. In nucleotides, the CDR3 is TGTGCCAGCAGTGTGCAGCCCCCCGGGGGGACAGGGACCCATCAGCCCCAGCATTTT. It yields the protein CASSVQPPGGTGTHQPQHF. Full variable domain (outside the CDR3, taken from reference TRBV2 and TRBJ1-5): EPEVTQTPSHQVTQMGQEVILRCVPISNHLYFYWYRQILGQKVEFLVSFYNNEISEKSEIFDDQFSVERPDGSNFTLKIRSTKLEDSAMYFCASSVQPPGGTGTHQPQHFGDGTRLSIL.

At least ten counts were recorded for this clonotype. V gene TRBV12-3 or TRBV12-4 combines with J gene TRBJ2-5; TRBD2 aligns across 9 bases. V shed 3 bases and J 12 bases; nucleotides not matched to a gene: 11. This CDR3 region has 14 residues. The DNA of the CDR3 is TGTGCCAGCAGTTTGGTTAGCGGGAGCGGGCCGGAGTACTTC. Protein product: CASSLVSGSGPEYF.

Remarks on this clonotype: Since a much larger clone is just one base distant, this may be a read error. The gene calls are TRBV28 and TRBJ2-1, with a possible D match to TRBD1 (6 bases). This CDR3 has 13 residues. The germline V gene encodes CDR1 MDHEN and CDR2 SYDVKM. V was trimmed by 10 bases and J by 5 bases, leaving 15 bases between them. CDR3 nucleotides: TGTGCCACTGGGGGCAAATCCGACAATGAGCAGTTCTTC. Translating gives CATGGKSDNEQFF.

This clonotype was recorded a few times. The chain couples TRBV6-1 to TRBJ2-1; 7 bases match TRBD2. This CDR3 has 13 residues. V trimming: 4 bases; J trimming: 10 bases; junction bases outside the gene matches: 7. Looked up from germline, CDR1 is MNHNS and CDR2 is SASEGT. The CDR3 is CASSGTRRDEQFF. CDR3 DNA sequence: TGTGCCAGCAGTGGGACTAGAAGAGACGAGCAGTTCTTC.

In regard to this clonotype: A read error may account for a junction end that differs from germline. The rearrangement links TRBV5-1 to TRBJ2-5, with D maybe TRBD1 (5 bases). CDR1 SGHRS and CDR2 YFSETQ come from the germline V gene. The CDR3 has 10 residues. The CDR3 region is CASSLCQGDF. CDR3 in DNA: TGCGCCAGCAGCTTGTGTCAGGGCGACTTC.